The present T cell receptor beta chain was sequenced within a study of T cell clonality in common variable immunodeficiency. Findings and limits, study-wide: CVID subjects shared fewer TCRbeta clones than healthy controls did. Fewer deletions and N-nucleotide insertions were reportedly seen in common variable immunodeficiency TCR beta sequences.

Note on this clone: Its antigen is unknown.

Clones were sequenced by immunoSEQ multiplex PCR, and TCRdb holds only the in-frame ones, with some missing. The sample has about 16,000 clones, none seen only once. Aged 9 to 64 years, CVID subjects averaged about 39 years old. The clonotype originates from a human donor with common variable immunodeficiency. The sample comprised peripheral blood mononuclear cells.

The CDR3 sequence is CASSLVLAGALNEQFF. CDR3 DNA (partial): TGTGCCAGCAGCTTGGTCCTAGCGGGGGCGTTAAATGAG. The chain links TRBV7-6 to TRBJ2-1; 10 bases align to TRBD2. The CDR3 extends 3 residues past the end of the read, so its final part is completed from the germline J gene. Germline-derived CDR1 and CDR2 are SGHVS and FNYEAQ. V gave up 3 bases and J gave up 7 bases; unmatched junction bases: 9. This CDR3 spans 16 amino acids.